The 21 T cell receptor beta chains in this list originate from one sample, sequenced in a study of Graves' ophthalmopathy and Graves' hyperthyroidism. Amplifying from RNA transcripts, the study obtained TCR beta CDR3 regions. In the first round, RT-PCR was carried out with HTBI primers, and a multiplex PCR formed the second round. Via MiXCR, TCRdb re-called the multiplex PCR reads, giving one row per CDR3 protein. The table lists fewer than 350,000 distinct CDR3 sequences, 17% of them singletons. The sample consisted of peripheral blood. These receptors were collected from an adult man with Graves' ophthalmopathy.

This clonotype appeared many times. The J gene is TRBJ2-5, the V gene TRBV7-9; TRBD1 matches at 8 bases. The CDR3 runs to 16 residues. Trimming at V came to 4 bases and at J to 1 base, leaving 8 bases not matched to a gene. Per the germline V gene, CDR1 is SEHNR and CDR2 is FQNEAQ (reference sequence). CDR3 nucleotides: TGTGCCAGCAGCTACGACAGGGGCTTTCCCCAAGAGACCCAGTACTTC. It yields the protein CASSYDRGFPQETQYF. The full variable domain, completed using reference TRBV7-9 and TRBJ2-5, is DTGVSQNPRHKITKRGQNVTFRCDPISEHNRLYWYRQTLGQGPEFLTYFQNEAQLEKSRLLSDRFSAERPKGSFSTLEIQRTEQGDSAMYLCASSYDRGFPQETQYFGPGTRLLVL.

The V gene is TRBV6-1, the J gene TRBJ1-2; D gene unclear. V dropped 1 base and J dropped 0 bases, with 6 bases sitting between them. There are 14 residues in the CDR3. CDR1 MNHNS and CDR2 SASEGT come from the germline V gene. CDR3 sequence: CASSEVVTNYGYTF. CDR3 nucleotides: TGTGCCAGCAGTGAAGTGGTGACTAACTATGGCTACACCTTC.

The J gene is TRBJ2-2, the V gene TRBV4-1, with 8 bases that match TRBD2. V dropped 1 base and J dropped 5; count of bases not matched to a gene: 3. This CDR3 is 15 amino acids long. Germline V CDR1 and CDR2: MGHRA, YSYEKL. CDR3 region: CASSQVPGGTGELFF. DNA of the CDR3: TGCGCCAGCAGCCAAGTACCGGGGGGGACCGGGGAGCTGTTTTTT.

The chain uses TRBV2 and TRBJ2-1, with TRBD2 identical over 12 bases. The CDR3 covers 14 residues. V gave up 3 bases and J gave up 7 bases; unmatched junction bases: 1. Germline loops: CDR1 SNHLY, CDR2 FYNNEI. CDR3 sequence reads: CASSETSGGNEQFF. Here the CDR3 DNA reads TGTGCCAGCAGTGAGACTAGCGGGGGAAATGAGCAGTTCTTC. Full variable domain (remainder filled in from reference TRBV2 and TRBJ2-1): EPEVTQTPSHQVTQMGQEVILRCVPISNHLYFYWYRQILGQKVEFLVSFYNNEISEKSEIFDDQFSVERPDGSNFTLKIRSTKLEDSAMYFCASSETSGGNEQFFGPGTRLTVL.

Many counts were recorded for this clonotype. The CDR3 here is CASSIGPLQETQYF. The DNA for the CDR3 is TGTGCCAGCAGTATAGGACCGTTGCAAGAGACCCAGTACTTC. J is TRBJ2-5 and V is TRBV2; D gene uncertain. Trimming took 5 bases from V and 2 from J, leaving 12 bases between them. Germline values: CDR1 SNHLY, CDR2 FYNNEI. The CDR3 loop spans 14 amino acids.

This clonotype was seen repeatedly, ten times or more. CDR3 bases: TGTGCCAGCTCACCACCAACTCCGGGCTCCTACGAGCAGTACTTC. Encoded protein: CASSPPTPGSYEQYF. The chain recombines TRBV18 with TRBJ2-7; no definite D call. CDR3 length equals 15 residues. V dropped 0 bases and J dropped 0 bases, with 9 bases sitting between them. CDR1 is KGHSH, CDR2 LQKENI, per germline.

This clonotype was recorded at least ten times. The CDR3 region has the DNA TGTGCCAGCAGGAGGGGGTTGAACACTGAAGCTTTCTTT. Translated: CASRRGLNTEAFF. The chain recombines TRBV6-5 with TRBJ1-1; D may be TRBD1 (6 bases). Trimming left V 6 bases short and J 0 bases short, with 8 bases between. Germline V lookup: CDR1 MNHEY, CDR2 SVGAGI. The CDR3 contains 13 residues.

This clonotype was counted ten times or more. The rearrangement links TRBV6-2 or TRBV6-3 to TRBJ1-5; D perhaps matches TRBD1 (6 bases). The CDR3 runs 16 residues. With 4 bases removed from V and 3 bases from J, the gap between germline ends came to 16 bases. In germline, CDR1 is MNHEY, CDR2 SVGEGT. The CDR3 reads CASSLRTGYDNQPQHF. The CDR3 coding sequence is TGTGCCAGCAGTTTACGAACAGGGTACGACAATCAGCCCCAGCATTTT.

This clonotype was recorded at least ten times. This chain uses TRBV12-3 or TRBV12-4 with TRBJ2-2; unclear D gene. V dropped 3 bases and J dropped 4 bases, with 6 bases sitting between them. The length of the CDR3 is 13 residues. CDR3 sequence reads: CASSFRTTGELFF. The CDR3 nucleotides read TGTGCCAGCAGTTTCAGAACCACCGGGGAGCTGTTTTTT.

This clonotype showed up many times. The chain's CDR3 is CAWGQGRSNQPQHF. CDR3 nucleotide sequence: TGTGCCTGGGGACAGGGGAGAAGCAATCAGCCCCAGCATTTT. The chain employs TRBV30 and TRBJ1-5; 9 bases line up with TRBD1. Trimming at V came to 5 bases and at J to 1 base, leaving 3 bases not matched to a gene. This CDR3 region has 14 residues. Germline V gene data show CDR1 as GTSNPN and CDR2 as SVGIG (reference sequence).

This clonotype was seen repeatedly, ten times or more. V and J are TRBV7-3 and TRBJ2-7; 8 bases map to TRBD1. V lost 5 bases, J lost 3 bases, and 12 bases stayed unmatched. The CDR3 is made up of 16 amino acids. Looked up from germline, CDR1 is SGHTA and CDR2 is FQGTGA. The CDR3 nucleotides are TGTGCCAGCAGCCCCCTCGGTGGACAGGGTAGCTACGAGCAGTACTTC. As protein: CASSPLGGQGSYEQYF. The full variable domain, with the rest looked up from reference TRBV7-3 and TRBJ2-7, is GAGVSQTPSNKVTEKGKYVELRCDPISGHTALYWYRQSLGQGPEFLIYFQGTGAADDSGLPNDRFFAVRPEGSVSTLKIQRTERGDSAVYLCASSPLGGQGSYEQYFGPGTRLTVT.

This sequence joins TRBV14 and TRBJ2-7; D is undetermined. Trimming shortened V by 1 base and J by 6 bases, and 16 bases separated the two germline ends. The CDR3 consists of 15 residues. Germline V gene sequence: CDR1 SGHDN, CDR2 FVKESK. The CDR3 nucleotides are TGTGCCAGCAGCCAAGCGGGCAGGATGTATGGCGAGCAGTACTTC. The encoded protein is CASSQAGRMYGEQYF. The full variable domain, completed using reference TRBV14 and TRBJ2-7, is EAGVTQFPSHSVIEKGQTVTLRCDPISGHDNLYWYRRVMGKEIKFLLHFVKESKQDESGMPNNRFLAERTGGTYSTLKVQPAELEDSGVYFCASSQAGRMYGEQYFGPGTRLTVT.

The V and J genes are TRBV6-1 and TRBJ1-2; tentative D call: TRBD1 (6 bases). CDR1 is MNHNS and CDR2 is SASEGT in the germline V gene. CDR3 size: 14 residues. The V gene lost 6 bases and the J gene lost 10 bases, with 21 bases spanning the gap. CDR3: CASSPTYGGGDYTF. DNA of the CDR3: TGTGCCAGCAGCCCTACGTATGGGGGCGGCGACTACACCTTC.

V usage is TRBV6-1 and J usage is TRBJ2-7; D is tentatively TRBD1 or TRBD2 (5 bases each). The CDR3 totals 12 residues. Germline V gene data show CDR1 as MNHNS and CDR2 as SASEGT. The ends were cut back, 8 bases at V and 2 bases at J, with 10 bases in the middle. Written as DNA, the CDR3 is TGTGCCAGCCGGGACGGAGCCTACGAGCAGTACTTC. Its translation is CASRDGAYEQYF.

The chain combines TRBV4-2 with TRBJ1-5; D is uncertain. Trimming pared 2 bases from V and 7 bases from J, leaving 21 bases between. Germline-derived CDR1 and CDR2 are LGHNA and YNFKEQ. This CDR3 contains 17 residues. CDR3 nucleotides: TGTGCCAGCAGCCAACGCCACCGGGCCCCCATTGAACAGCCCCAGCATTTT. This translates into CASSQRHRAPIEQPQHF.

V gene TRBV4-1 combines with J gene TRBJ2-7; possible D gene TRBD2, 5 bases. Per germline, CDR1 MGHRA and CDR2 YSYEKL. CDR3 size: 15 residues. With 1 base removed from V and 2 bases from J, the gap between germline ends came to 12 bases. The DNA of the CDR3 is TGCGCCAGCAGCCAAGTCTGGGAGAGGACCTACGAGCAGTACTTC. It yields the protein CASSQVWERTYEQYF.

The sample holds a few counts of this clonotype. This rearrangement joins TRBV6-1 to TRBJ1-1; no clear D. With 1 base removed from V and 0 bases from J, the gap between germline ends came to 6 bases. Per the germline V gene, CDR1 is MNHNS and CDR2 is SASEGT. The CDR3 is made up of 14 amino acids. The CDR3 DNA sequence: TGTGCCAGCAGTGAAGACGGGGTGAACACTGAAGCTTTCTTT. Translation: CASSEDGVNTEAFF.

This clonotype came up many times. The J gene is TRBJ1-1, the V gene TRBV5-1; TRBD1 is a possible D gene (5 bases). Germline V lookup: CDR1 SGHRS, CDR2 YFSETQ. V dropped 3 bases and J dropped 0 bases, with 9 bases sitting between them. The CDR3 contains 14 residues. The DNA for the CDR3 is TGCGCCAGCAGCTACAGGTACATGAACACTGAAGCTTTCTTT. This codes for CASSYRYMNTEAFF.

At least ten counts were recorded for this clonotype. The chain employs TRBV6-5 and TRBJ1-3; 7 bases fit TRBD1. CDR3 length: 15 amino acids. The germline V gene has CDR1 MNHEY and CDR2 SVGAGI. The V segment lost 6 bases and the J segment 2 bases; nucleotides outside the gene matches: 7. The CDR3 protein is CASSGQRGPGNTIYF. DNA of the CDR3: TGTGCCAGCAGCGGGCAAAGGGGGCCTGGAAACACCATATATTTT.

This clonotype was seen many times. The chain combines TRBV3-1 with TRBJ2-7, with 10 bases aligning to TRBD2. The length of the CDR3 is 15 residues. CDR1 and CDR2 from the germline V gene are LGHDT and YNNKEL (reference sequence). J was trimmed by 0 bases and V by 6 bases; bases with no gene match: 5. In nucleotides, the CDR3 is TGTGCCAGCAGTTCCGGACTAGCGGTCTCCTACGAGCAGTACTTC. Translated, it gives CASSSGLAVSYEQYF.

This clonotype was counted many times. The chain has TRBV27 and TRBJ2-5; no clear D. The V gene's germline CDR1 is MNHEY and CDR2 SMNVEV (reference sequence). This CDR3 spans 19 amino acids. Trimming took 5 bases from V and 5 from J, leaving 30 bases between them. The CDR3 DNA sequence: TGTGCCAGCAGTCCTGCTGTCCTTTTGGATCCCACCCAACGCGAGACCCAGTACTTC. It translates to CASSPAVLLDPTQRETQYF.